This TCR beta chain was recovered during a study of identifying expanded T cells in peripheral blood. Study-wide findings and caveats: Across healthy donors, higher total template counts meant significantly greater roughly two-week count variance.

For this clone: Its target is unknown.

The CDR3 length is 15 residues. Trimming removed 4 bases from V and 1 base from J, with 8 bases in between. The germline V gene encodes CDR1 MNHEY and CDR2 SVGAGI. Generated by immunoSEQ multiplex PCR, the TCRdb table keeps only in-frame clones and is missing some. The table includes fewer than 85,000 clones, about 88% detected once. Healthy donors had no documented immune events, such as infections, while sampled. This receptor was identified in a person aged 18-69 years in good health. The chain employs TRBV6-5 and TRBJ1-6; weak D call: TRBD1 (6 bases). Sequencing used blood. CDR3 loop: CASSFGQSYNSPLHF. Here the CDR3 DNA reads TGTGCCAGCAGTTTCGGACAGTCCTATAATTCACCCCTCCACTTT.